This T cell receptor beta chain emerged from a study of tissue T cells after allogeneic stem cell transplantation. Study-level results: Some tissue clones might be persisting host cells; their alloreactivity or antigen specificity was not determined. Tissue-detected TCR repertoire was only partly captured by blood and spleen T cells.

Time point given: mouse harvest day 14 after allogeneic transplant. Each mouse received 10^7 T-cell-depleted marrow cells plus 10^6 splenic CD5+ T cells by tail vein. Mice had MHC-mismatched B6 into BALB/c GVHD, sampled day 7 or 14. CDR3 sequences, V/J genes, frequencies and template counts came from survey-depth TCRbeta sequencing. Sequencing was performed with immunoSEQ multiplex PCR; in TCRdb, only in-frame clones are kept and a portion is missing. Counted here are a few thousand clones, roughly a third occurring once; the ten biggest clones make up almost 4.5%. About this clone itself: The antigen is undetermined. The gene symbols are mouse symbols. From the germline J gene comes the end of the CDR3, since the read stops 1 residue before it.

Germline CDR1 KGHTA, CDR2 FRNEEI. The CDR3 totals 15 residues. Trimming left V 3 bases short and J 0 bases short, with 10 bases between. This chain uses TRBV24 with TRBJ2-4; no reliable D call. Sequencing input: skin. The receptor was isolated from a female BALB/c mouse given C57BL/6 T cells with graft-versus-host disease after an allogeneic hematopoietic cell transplant. The CDR3 here is CASSLEGASQNTLYF. The DNA read from the CDR3 is TGTGCCAGCAGTCTAGAGGGCGCGAGTCAAAACACCTTGTAC.